This T cell receptor beta chain is drawn from a study of blood T cell repertoires in COVID-19. Background on the study: Acute and convalescent COVID-19 specimens originated in the United States, Italy and Spain. T cells, B-cell-depleted T cells, or PBMCs supplied cDNA or gDNA.

TCRdb's copy holds only in-frame clones and misses some; the assay was immunoSEQ multiplex PCR. The table has around 140,000 clones, 84% seen once. This CDR3 has 16 amino acids. Germline V CDR1 and CDR2: MNHEY, SVGEGT. Losses at the gene ends were 3 bases for V and 5 bases for J; bases not matched to a gene: 13. Material for sequencing was peripheral blood. This chain joins TRBV6-2 or TRBV6-3 and TRBJ2-7; the match to TRBD2 covers 7 bases. This TCR came from a human donor in a cohort sampled during active COVID-19. The CDR3 bases are TGTGCCAGCAGTTATGAAATGGGAGGGTTCGAAAACGAGCAGTACGTC. As protein: CASSYEMGGFENEQYV.